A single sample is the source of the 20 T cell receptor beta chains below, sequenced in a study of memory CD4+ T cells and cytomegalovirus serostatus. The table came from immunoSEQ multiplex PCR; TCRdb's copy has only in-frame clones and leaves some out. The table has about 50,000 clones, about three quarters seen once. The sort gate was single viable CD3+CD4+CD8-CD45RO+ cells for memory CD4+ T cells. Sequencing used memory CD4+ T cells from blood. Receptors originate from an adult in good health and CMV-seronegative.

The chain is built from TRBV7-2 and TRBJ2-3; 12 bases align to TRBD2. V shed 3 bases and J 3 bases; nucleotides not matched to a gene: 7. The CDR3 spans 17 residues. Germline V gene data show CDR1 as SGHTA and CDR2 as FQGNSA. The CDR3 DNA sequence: TGTGCCAGCAGCTTCAGTTCTAGCGGGGGGGGAACAGATACGCAGTATTTT. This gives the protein CASSFSSSGGGTDTQYF.

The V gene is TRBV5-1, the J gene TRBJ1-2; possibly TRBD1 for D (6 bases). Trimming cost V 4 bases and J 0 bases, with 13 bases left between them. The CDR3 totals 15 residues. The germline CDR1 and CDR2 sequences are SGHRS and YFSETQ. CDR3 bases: TGCGCCAGCAGCCAAGCGACAGGAGCTAACTATGGCTACACCTTC. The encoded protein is CASSQATGANYGYTF.

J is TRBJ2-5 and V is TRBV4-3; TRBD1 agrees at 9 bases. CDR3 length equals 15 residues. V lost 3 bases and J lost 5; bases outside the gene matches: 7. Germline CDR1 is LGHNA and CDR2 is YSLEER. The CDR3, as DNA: TGCGCCAGCAGCCAGGAAACAGGGGGCATGGAGACCCAGTACTTC. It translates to CASSQETGGMETQYF.

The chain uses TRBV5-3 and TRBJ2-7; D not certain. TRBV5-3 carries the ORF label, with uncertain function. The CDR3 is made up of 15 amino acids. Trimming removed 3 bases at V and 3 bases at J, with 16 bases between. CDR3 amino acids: CARSSRRFDRYEQYF. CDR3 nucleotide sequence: TGTGCCAGAAGCTCAAGGCGTTTTGATCGCTACGAGCAGTACTTC.

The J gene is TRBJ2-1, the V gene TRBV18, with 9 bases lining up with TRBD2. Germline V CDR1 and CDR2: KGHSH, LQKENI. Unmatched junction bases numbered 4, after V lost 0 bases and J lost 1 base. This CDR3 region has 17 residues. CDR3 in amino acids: CASSPPGLALSYNEQFF. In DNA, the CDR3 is TGTGCCAGCTCACCACCGGGACTAGCCTTGTCCTACAATGAGCAGTTCTTC.

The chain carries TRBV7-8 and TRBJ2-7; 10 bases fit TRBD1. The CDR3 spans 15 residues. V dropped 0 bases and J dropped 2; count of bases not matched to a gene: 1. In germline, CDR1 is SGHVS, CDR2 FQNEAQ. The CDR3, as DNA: TGTGCCAGCAGCTTAGCGACAGGGGGCACCTACGAGCAGTACTTC. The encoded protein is CASSLATGGTYEQYF.

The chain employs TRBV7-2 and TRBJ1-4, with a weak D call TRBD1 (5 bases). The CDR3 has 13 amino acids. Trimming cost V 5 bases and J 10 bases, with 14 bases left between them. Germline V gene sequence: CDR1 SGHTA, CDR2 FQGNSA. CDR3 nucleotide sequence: TGTGCCAGCAGCCGACAGCGGGAGGGAAAACTGTTTTTT. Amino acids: CASSRQREGKLFF.

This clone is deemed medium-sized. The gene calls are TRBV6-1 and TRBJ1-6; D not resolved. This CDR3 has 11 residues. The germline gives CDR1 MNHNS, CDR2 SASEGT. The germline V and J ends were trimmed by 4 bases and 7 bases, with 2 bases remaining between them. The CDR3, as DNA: TGTGCCAGCAGTGCAAATTCACCCCTCCACTTT. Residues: CASSANSPLHF.

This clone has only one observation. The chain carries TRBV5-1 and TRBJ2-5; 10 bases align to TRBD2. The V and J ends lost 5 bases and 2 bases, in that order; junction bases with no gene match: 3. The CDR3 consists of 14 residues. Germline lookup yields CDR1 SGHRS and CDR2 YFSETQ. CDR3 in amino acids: CASSQAGGQETQYF. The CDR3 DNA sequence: TGCGCCAGCAGTCAAGCGGGGGGGCAAGAGACCCAGTACTTC.

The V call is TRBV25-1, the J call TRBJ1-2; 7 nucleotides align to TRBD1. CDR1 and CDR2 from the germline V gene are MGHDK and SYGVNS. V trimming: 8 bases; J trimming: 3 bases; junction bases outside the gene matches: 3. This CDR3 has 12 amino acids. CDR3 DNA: TGTGCCAGCGAGCAGGGGGACTATGGCTACACCTTC. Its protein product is CASEQGDYGYTF.

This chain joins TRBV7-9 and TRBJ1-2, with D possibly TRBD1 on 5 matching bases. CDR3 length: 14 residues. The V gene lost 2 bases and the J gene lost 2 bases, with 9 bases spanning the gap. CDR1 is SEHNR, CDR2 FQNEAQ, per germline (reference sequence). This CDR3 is CASSLPGRNYGYTF. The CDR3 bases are TGTGCCAGCAGCTTACCGGGACGGAACTATGGCTACACCTTC.

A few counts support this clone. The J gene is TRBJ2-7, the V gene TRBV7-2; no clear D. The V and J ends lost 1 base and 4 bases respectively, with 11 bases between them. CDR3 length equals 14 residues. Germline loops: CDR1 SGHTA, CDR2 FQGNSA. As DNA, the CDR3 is TGTGCCAGCAGCTTAGGAATTAGAAGATACGAGCAGTACTTC. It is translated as CASSLGIRRYEQYF. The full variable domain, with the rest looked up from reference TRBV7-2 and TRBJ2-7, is GAGVSQSPSNKVTEKGKDVELRCDPISGHTALYWYRQSLGQGLEFLIYFQGNSAPDKSGLPSDRFSAERTGGSVSTLTIQRTQQEDSAVYLCASSLGIRRYEQYFGPGTRLTVT.

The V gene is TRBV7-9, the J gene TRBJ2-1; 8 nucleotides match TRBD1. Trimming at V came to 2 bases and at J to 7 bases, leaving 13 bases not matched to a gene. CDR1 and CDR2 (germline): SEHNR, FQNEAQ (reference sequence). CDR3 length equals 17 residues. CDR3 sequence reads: CASSLLGGQGRGNEQFF. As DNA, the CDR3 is TGTGCCAGCAGCTTATTAGGAGGACAGGGCCGCGGGAATGAGCAGTTCTTC. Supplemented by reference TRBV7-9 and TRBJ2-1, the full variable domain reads DTGVSQNPRHKITKRGQNVTFRCDPISEHNRLYWYRQTLGQGPEFLTYFQNEAQLEKSRLLSDRFSAERPKGSFSTLEIQRTEQGDSAMYLCASSLLGGQGRGNEQFFGPGTRLTVL.

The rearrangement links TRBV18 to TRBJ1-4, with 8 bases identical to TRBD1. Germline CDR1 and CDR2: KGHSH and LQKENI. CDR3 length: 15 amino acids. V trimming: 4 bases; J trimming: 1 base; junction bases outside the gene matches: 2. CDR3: CASSLDRGTNEKLFF. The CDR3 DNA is TGTGCCAGCTCACTCGACAGGGGAACTAATGAAAAACTGTTTTTT.

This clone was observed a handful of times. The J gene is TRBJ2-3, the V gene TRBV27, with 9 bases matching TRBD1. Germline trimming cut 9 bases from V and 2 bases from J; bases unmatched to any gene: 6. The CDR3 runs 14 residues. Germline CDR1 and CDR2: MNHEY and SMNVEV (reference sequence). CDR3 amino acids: CASARDRVTDTQYF. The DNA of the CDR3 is TGTGCCAGTGCCCGGGACAGGGTCACAGATACGCAGTATTTT.

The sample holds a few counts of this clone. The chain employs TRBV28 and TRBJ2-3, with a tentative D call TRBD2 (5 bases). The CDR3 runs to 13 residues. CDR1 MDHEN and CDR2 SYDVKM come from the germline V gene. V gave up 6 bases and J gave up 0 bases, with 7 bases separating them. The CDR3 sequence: CASRSGSTDTQYF. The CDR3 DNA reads TGTGCCAGCAGGAGCGGTAGCACAGATACGCAGTATTTT.

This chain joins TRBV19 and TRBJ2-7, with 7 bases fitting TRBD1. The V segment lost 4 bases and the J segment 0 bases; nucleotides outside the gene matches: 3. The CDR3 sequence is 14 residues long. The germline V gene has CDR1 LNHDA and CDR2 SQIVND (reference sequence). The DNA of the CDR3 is TGTGCCAGTAGTAGACAGGGTATCTCCTACGAGCAGTACTTC. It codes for CASSRQGISYEQYF.

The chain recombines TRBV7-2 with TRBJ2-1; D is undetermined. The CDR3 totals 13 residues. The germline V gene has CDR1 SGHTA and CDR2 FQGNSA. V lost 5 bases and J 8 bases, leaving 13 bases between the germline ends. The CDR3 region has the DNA TGTGCCAGCAGCCTCTCCAAGAGCCATGAGCAGTTCTTC. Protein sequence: CASSLSKSHEQFF.

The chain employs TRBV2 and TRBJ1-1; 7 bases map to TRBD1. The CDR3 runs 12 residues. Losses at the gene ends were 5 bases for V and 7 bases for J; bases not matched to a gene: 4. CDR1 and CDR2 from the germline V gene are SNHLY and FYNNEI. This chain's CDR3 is CASSYRGGEAFF. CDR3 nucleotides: TGTGCCAGCAGTTACAGGGGAGGTGAAGCTTTCTTT.

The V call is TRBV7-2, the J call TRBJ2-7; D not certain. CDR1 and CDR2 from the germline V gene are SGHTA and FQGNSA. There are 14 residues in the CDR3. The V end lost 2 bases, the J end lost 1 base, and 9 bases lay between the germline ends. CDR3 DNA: TGTGCCAGCAGCTTATCCAGTACTTCCTACGAGCAGTACTTC. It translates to CASSLSSTSYEQYF. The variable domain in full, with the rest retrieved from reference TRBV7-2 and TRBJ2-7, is GAGVSQSPSNKVTEKGKDVELRCDPISGHTALYWYRQSLGQGLEFLIYFQGNSAPDKSGLPSDRFSAERTGGSVSTLTIQRTQQEDSAVYLCASSLSSTSYEQYFGPGTRLTVT.